The 16 T cell receptor beta chains below were found in one sample sequenced in a study of CD8 T cells in Susac syndrome. RNA was extracted with the RNeasy kit, and a quantity of about 0.45 to 1 ug was reverse transcribed using random hexamers. TCRdb processed the immunoSEQ multiplex PCR reads anew with MiXCR; each CDR3 protein has one entry. The sample consists of around 140,000 distinct CDR3 sequences, roughly 80% of them appearing once. Source material: CD8+ T cells from PBMCs. These receptors came from a human donor with multiple sclerosis.

The V and J genes are TRBV4-1 and TRBJ2-5; 7 positions match TRBD2. The CDR3 sequence is 16 residues long. V trimming: 0 bases; J trimming: 1 base; junction bases outside the gene matches: 5. Looked up from germline, CDR1 is MGHRA and CDR2 is YSYEKL. The CDR3 coding sequence is TGCGCCAGCAGCCAAGATATGGGGGGGGTCCAAGAGACCCAGTACTTC. Its translation: CASSQDMGGVQETQYF.

The chain joins TRBV9 to TRBJ2-5, with D tentatively TRBD1 or TRBD2 (5 bases each). Germline CDR1 reads SGDLS; CDR2 reads YYNGEE. This CDR3 is 15 amino acids long. The ends were cut back, 0 bases at V and 2 bases at J, with 11 bases in the middle. The CDR3 sequence: CASSVGGTHQETQYF. CDR3 coding DNA: TGTGCCAGCAGCGTAGGTGGGACCCATCAAGAGACCCAGTACTTC.

V usage is TRBV6-1 and J usage is TRBJ1-5, with D unresolved. The V gene lost 3 bases and the J gene lost 6 bases, with 18 bases spanning the gap. The CDR3 runs to 16 residues. Germline CDR1 MNHNS, CDR2 SASEGT. CDR3 loop: CASSEDRQAPVQPQHF. In DNA, the CDR3 is TGTGCCAGCAGTGAGGATCGGCAGGCACCGGTTCAGCCCCAGCATTTT.

The rearrangement links TRBV13 to TRBJ1-1; D is unresolved. CDR1 is PRHDT, CDR2 FYEKMQ, per germline (reference sequence). CDR3 length: 14 residues. The V end was cut by 7 bases, the J end by 0 bases, with 12 bases between. The CDR3 here is CASKFGRMNTEAFF. The CDR3 DNA reads as TGTGCCAGCAAGTTTGGGCGGATGAACACTGAAGCTTTCTTT. The full variable domain, completed using reference TRBV13 and TRBJ1-1, is AAGVIQSPRHLIKEKRETATLKCYPIPRHDTVYWYQQGPGQDPQFLISFYEKMQSDKGSIPDRFSAQQFSDYHSELNMSSLELGDSALYFCASKFGRMNTEAFFGQGTRLTVV.

The chain combines TRBV27 with TRBJ2-1; 12 bases align to TRBD2. Germline CDR1 reads MNHEY; CDR2 reads SMNVEV (reference sequence). Germline trimming cut 4 bases from V and 5 bases from J; bases unmatched to any gene: 9. The CDR3 extends over 17 amino acids. CDR3 in amino acids: CASSSQGTSGPHNEQFF. CDR3 nucleotide sequence: TGTGCCAGCAGTTCACAGGGGACTAGCGGGCCTCACAATGAGCAGTTCTTC.

A few counts support this clonotype. The chain combines TRBV6-5 with TRBJ2-3, with a weak D call TRBD2 (5 bases). The CDR3 runs 18 residues. CDR1 and CDR2 (germline): MNHEY, SVGAGI. V lost 2 bases and J lost 0, with 18 bases in between. The DNA of the CDR3 is TGTGCCAGCAGTTACCCAGACTACGAAAGCGGAAGCACAGATACGCAGTATTTT. Protein sequence: CASSYPDYESGSTDTQYF.

The chain is built from TRBV5-4 and TRBJ1-2, with unresolved D. Germline CDR1 SGHNT, CDR2 YYREEE (reference sequence). Trimming removed 3 bases at V and 5 bases at J, with 5 bases between. The CDR3 loop spans 11 amino acids. The DNA for the CDR3 is TGTGCCAGCAGCTACATTTATGGCTACACCTTC. Protein product: CASSYIYGYTF. The variable domain in full, completed from reference TRBV5-4 and TRBJ1-2, reads ETGVTQSPTHLIKTRGQQVTLRCSSQSGHNTVSWYQQALGQGPQFIFQYYREEENGRGNFPPRFSGLQFPNYSSELNVNALELDDSALYLCASSYIYGYTFGSGTRLTVV.

This chain connects TRBV29-1 to TRBJ2-1; 7 bases line up with TRBD2. This CDR3 is 15 amino acids long. With 4 bases clipped from V and 4 bases from J, the junction kept 10 bases outside the gene matches. The germline V gene encodes CDR1 SQVTM and CDR2 ANQGSEA. CDR3 DNA sequence: TGCAGCGTTGCCCCCCGCCCCGGGGGGTACAATGAGCAGTTCTTC. Translation gives CSVAPRPGGYNEQFF.

This chain links TRBV2 with TRBJ2-7; no clear D gene. V was pared by 0 bases and J by 3 bases, with 12 bases between. There are 15 residues in the CDR3. In germline, CDR1 is SNHLY, CDR2 FYNNEI. The chain's CDR3 is CASSEAHPVNYEQYF. The CDR3 DNA reads TGTGCCAGCAGTGAAGCGCATCCGGTAAACTACGAGCAGTACTTC.

This sequence joins TRBV27 and TRBJ2-7, with unresolved D. The CDR3 is 13 residues long. Between the trimmed V and J ends, which lost 2 bases and 2 bases, there was a span of 7 bases. In germline, CDR1 is MNHEY, CDR2 SMNVEV (reference sequence). The CDR3 sequence: CASSLKVTYEQYF. CDR3 coding DNA: TGTGCCAGCAGTTTAAAAGTTACCTACGAGCAGTACTTC.

V gene TRBV30 combines with J gene TRBJ1-2; tentative D call: TRBD1 (6 bases). The CDR3 extends over 12 amino acids. With 4 bases removed from V and 4 bases from J, the gap between germline ends came to 10 bases. Germline CDR1 reads GTSNPN; CDR2 reads SVGIG (reference sequence). In DNA form, the CDR3 reads TGTGCCTGGACGGCGGGGGCCTATGGCTACACCTTC. Protein sequence: CAWTAGAYGYTF.

The sample holds a few counts of this clonotype. The chain couples TRBV11-1 to TRBJ2-2; no clear D. Germline V gives CDR1 SGHAT, CDR2 FQDESV (reference sequence). Trimming took 3 bases from V and 4 from J, leaving 6 bases between them. This CDR3 comprises 13 residues. The CDR3 sequence: CASSFAATGELFF. CDR3 sequence (DNA): TGTGCCAGCAGCTTTGCGGCCACCGGGGAGCTGTTTTTT.

V is TRBV11-2 and J is TRBJ2-7, with D possibly TRBD1 on 5 matching bases. V was clipped by 5 bases and J by 7 bases, with 21 bases between them. Per the germline V gene, CDR1 is SGHAT and CDR2 is FQNNGV. CDR3 length: 15 residues. The CDR3 coding sequence is TGTGCCAGCAGCCCCGGCGCAGGGATCCTTTGGGAGCAGTACGTC. Protein sequence: CASSPGAGILWEQYV.

The rearrangement joins TRBV24-1 to TRBJ2-3, with 7 bases that match TRBD1. J lost 6 bases, V lost 4 bases, and 9 bases had no gene match. CDR1 and CDR2 (germline): KGHDR, SFDVKD. CDR3 length: 15 amino acids. The CDR3 region is CATSDPGQVWDTQYF. The CDR3 nucleotides are TGTGCCACCAGTGACCCCGGACAGGTTTGGGATACGCAGTATTTT.

The chain is built from TRBV19 and TRBJ1-2; D call uncertain. This CDR3 is built from 12 residues. Germline V gene sequence: CDR1 LNHDA, CDR2 SQIVND (reference sequence). V gave up 3 bases and J gave up 13 bases, with 15 bases separating them. The CDR3: CASSIGIRASTF. The CDR3 bases are TGTGCCAGTAGTATTGGGATTAGGGCGAGCACCTTC.

This chain uses TRBV2 with TRBJ2-7; TRBD2 might be the D (6 bases). There are 13 residues in the CDR3. Germline CDR1 SNHLY, CDR2 FYNNEI. V lost 8 bases and J lost 2, with 13 bases in between. CDR3 sequence (DNA): TGTGCCAGCGGCTCGGGACTCACCTACGAGCAGTACTTC. This codes for CASGSGLTYEQYF. The full variable domain, in which reference TRBV2 and TRBJ2-7 provide the parts outside the CDR3, is EPEVTQTPSHQVTQMGQEVILRCVPISNHLYFYWYRQILGQKVEFLVSFYNNEISEKSEIFDDQFSVERPDGSNFTLKIRSTKLEDSAMYFCASGSGLTYEQYFGPGTRLTVT.